Below, one T cell receptor (beta chain) is given with its context. The antigen is undetermined. This sample was included in a study of PD-1 blockade in mismatch repair-deficient tumors. Study-wide results and limits: Rapid post-treatment expansion, then contraction, generally preceding radiologic response, marked tumor-resident clones.

Produced via immunoSEQ multiplex PCR; TCRdb's table is partial and in-frame only. The sample records under 150,000 clones, about nine tenths being singletons. Germline values: CDR1 LGHNA, CDR2 YSLEER. The CDR3 loop spans 19 amino acids. V dropped 1 base and J dropped 2 bases, with 22 bases sitting between them. Here the sequenced sample was peripheral blood, taken 72 weeks after starting pembrolizumab. This chain connects TRBV4-3 to TRBJ2-3; tentatively, D is TRBD1 or TRBD2 (5 bases each). This clonotype was sampled from an adult with mismatch repair-deficient cancer. CDR3 sequence: CASSQAVGAGIPATDTQYF. The CDR3 DNA follows: TGCGCCAGCAGCCAAGCAGTTGGGGCCGGGATTCCGGCCACAGATACGCAGTATTTT.